The T cell receptor beta chain under discussion was sequenced for a study of blood T cell repertoires in COVID-19. Background on the study: The United States, Italy and Spain supplied acute and convalescent COVID-19 samples. Sources were T cells, B-cell-depleted T cells, or PBMCs; the material itself was cDNA or gDNA.

Trimming cost V 4 bases and J 15 bases, with 19 bases left between them. The CDR3 has 13 residues. CDR1 is SGHNT, CDR2 YENEEA, per germline. In the authors' methods: Amplification of reference gene primers provided the estimated nucleated cell counts. Sequencing used immunoSEQ multiplex PCR; TCRdb keeps in-frame clones, though not all of them. V and J calls and clone size are given by that table; D and trimming were obtained from the DNA. The repertoire includes about 180,000 clones, approximately 90% of them detected once, and about 4% sits in the top ten. V gene TRBV11-3 combines with J gene TRBJ2-1; no firm D call. Specimen: peripheral blood. This receptor was identified in a woman in her thirties with acute or convalescent COVID-19. Here the CDR3 reads CASSSHSLGVGFF. CDR3 nucleotide sequence: TGTGCCAGCAGCTCCCATTCTCTAGGAGTGGGGTTCTTC.